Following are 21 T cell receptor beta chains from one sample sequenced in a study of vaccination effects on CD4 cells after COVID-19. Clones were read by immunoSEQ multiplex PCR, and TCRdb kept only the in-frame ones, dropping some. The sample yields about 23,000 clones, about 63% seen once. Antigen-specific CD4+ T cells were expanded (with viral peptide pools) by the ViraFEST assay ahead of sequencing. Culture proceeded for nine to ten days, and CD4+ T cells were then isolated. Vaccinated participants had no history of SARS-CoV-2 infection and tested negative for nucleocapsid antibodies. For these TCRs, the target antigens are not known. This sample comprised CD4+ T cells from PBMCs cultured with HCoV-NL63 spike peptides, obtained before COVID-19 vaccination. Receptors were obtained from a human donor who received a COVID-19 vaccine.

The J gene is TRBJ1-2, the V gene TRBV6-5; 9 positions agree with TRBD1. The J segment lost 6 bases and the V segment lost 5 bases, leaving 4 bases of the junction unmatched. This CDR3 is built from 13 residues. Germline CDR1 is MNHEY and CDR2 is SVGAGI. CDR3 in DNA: TGTGCCAGCAGTACGGACAGGGGTGATGGCTACACCTTC. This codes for CASSTDRGDGYTF.

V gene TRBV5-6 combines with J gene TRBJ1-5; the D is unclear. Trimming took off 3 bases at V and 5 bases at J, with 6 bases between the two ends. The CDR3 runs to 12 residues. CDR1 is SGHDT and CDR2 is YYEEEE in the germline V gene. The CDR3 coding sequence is TGTGCCAGCAGCTCAGGAGATCAGCCCCAGCATTTT. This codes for CASSSGDQPQHF.

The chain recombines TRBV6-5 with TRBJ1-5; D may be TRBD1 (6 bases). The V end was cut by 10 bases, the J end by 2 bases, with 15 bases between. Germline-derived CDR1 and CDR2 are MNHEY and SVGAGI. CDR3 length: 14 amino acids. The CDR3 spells CAIRDTRGNQPQHF. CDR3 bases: TGTGCCATCAGGGACACCCGGGGCAATCAGCCCCAGCATTTT.

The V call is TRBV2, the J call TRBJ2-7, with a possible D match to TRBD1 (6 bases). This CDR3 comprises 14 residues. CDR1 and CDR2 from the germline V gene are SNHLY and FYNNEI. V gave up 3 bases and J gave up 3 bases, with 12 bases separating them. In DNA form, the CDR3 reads TGTGCCAGCAGTGAGGACAGCCCATACTACGAGCAGTACTTC. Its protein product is CASSEDSPYYEQYF.

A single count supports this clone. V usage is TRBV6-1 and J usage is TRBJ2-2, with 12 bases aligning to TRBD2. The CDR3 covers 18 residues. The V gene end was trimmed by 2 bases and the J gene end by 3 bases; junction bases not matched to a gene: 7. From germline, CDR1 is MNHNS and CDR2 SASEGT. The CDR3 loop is CASSEPPTSGGDTGELFF. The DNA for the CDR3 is TGTGCCAGCAGTGAACCGCCGACTAGCGGGGGAGACACCGGGGAGCTGTTTTTT.

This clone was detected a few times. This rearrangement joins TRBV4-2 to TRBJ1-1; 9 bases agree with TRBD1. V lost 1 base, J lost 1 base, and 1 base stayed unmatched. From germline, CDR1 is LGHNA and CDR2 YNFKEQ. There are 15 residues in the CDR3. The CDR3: CASSQGQGGNTEAFF. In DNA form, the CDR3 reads TGTGCCAGCAGCCAAGGACAGGGGGGGAACACTGAAGCTTTCTTT.

CDR3 in DNA: TGTGCCAGTAGTATGACCCCGCAGGGGGCAACAGATACGCAGTATTTT. It codes for CASSMTPQGATDTQYF. V usage is TRBV19 and J usage is TRBJ2-3, with 8 nucleotides matching TRBD1. Germline loops: CDR1 LNHDA, CDR2 SQIVND (reference sequence). V gave up 3 bases and J gave up 3 bases; unmatched junction bases: 8. CDR3 length: 16 residues.

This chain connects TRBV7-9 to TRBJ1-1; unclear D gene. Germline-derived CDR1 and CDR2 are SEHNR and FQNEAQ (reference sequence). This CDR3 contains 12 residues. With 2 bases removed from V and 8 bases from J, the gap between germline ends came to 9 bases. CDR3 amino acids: CASSLLSQEAFF. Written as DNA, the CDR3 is TGTGCCAGCAGCTTACTCTCACAGGAAGCTTTCTTT.

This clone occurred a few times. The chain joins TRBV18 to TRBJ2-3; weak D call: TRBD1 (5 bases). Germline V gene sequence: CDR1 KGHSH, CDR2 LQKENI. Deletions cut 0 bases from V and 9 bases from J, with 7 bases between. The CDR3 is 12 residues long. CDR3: CASSPPDRTQYF. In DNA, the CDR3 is TGTGCCAGCTCACCACCTGACAGAACGCAGTATTTT.

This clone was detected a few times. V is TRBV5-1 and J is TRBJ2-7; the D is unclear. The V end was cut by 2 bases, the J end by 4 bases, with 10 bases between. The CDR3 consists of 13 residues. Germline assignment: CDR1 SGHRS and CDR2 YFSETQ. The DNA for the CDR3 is TGCGCCAGCAGCTTTGAACGGGCTTACGAGCAGTACTTC. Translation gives CASSFERAYEQYF.

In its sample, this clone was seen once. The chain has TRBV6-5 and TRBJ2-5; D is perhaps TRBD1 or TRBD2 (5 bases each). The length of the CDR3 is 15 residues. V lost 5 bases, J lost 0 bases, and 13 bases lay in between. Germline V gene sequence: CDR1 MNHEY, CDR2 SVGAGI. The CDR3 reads CASSPHGTDQETQYF. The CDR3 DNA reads TGTGCCAGCAGTCCCCACGGGACGGACCAAGAGACCCAGTACTTC.

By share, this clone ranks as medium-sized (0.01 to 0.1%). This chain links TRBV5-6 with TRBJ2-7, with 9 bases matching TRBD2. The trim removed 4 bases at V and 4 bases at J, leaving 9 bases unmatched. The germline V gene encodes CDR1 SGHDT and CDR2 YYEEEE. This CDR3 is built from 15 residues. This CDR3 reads CASSLLGLAGYEQYF. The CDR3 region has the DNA TGTGCCAGCAGCCTCTTGGGACTAGCAGGGTACGAGCAGTACTTC.

The chain's CDR3 is CASSVGLAEASEQFF. The CDR3 DNA is TGTGCCAGCAGCGTAGGACTTGCAGAGGCGAGTGAGCAGTTCTTC. The chain combines TRBV9 with TRBJ2-1; D gene ambiguous. Germline V gene lookup returns CDR1 SGDLS and CDR2 YYNGEE. Trimming removed 0 bases at V and 9 bases at J, with 16 bases between. The CDR3 runs 15 residues.

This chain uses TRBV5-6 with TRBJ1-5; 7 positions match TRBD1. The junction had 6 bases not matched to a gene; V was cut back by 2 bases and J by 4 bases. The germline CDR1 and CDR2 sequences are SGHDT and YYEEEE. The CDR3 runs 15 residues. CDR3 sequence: CASSLWVRGNQPQHF. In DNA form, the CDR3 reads TGTGCCAGCAGCTTATGGGTCAGGGGGAATCAGCCCCAGCATTTT. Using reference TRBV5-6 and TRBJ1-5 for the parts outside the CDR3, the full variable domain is DAGVTQSPTHLIKTRGQQVTLRCSPKSGHDTVSWYQQALGQGPQFIFQYYEEEERQRGNFPDRFSGHQFPNYSSELNVNALLLGDSALYLCASSLWVRGNQPQHFGDGTRLSIL.

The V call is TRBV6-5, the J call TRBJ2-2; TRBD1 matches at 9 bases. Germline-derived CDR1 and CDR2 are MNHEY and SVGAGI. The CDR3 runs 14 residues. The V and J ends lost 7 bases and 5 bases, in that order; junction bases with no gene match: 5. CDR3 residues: CASTRQGGTGELFF. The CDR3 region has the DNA TGTGCCAGCACCCGACAGGGGGGGACCGGGGAGCTGTTTTTT.

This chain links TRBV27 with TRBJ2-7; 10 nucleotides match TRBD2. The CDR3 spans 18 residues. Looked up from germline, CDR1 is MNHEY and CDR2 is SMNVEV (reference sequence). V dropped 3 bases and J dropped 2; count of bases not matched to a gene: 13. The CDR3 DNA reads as TGTGCCAGCAGTTTTCGGTCTAGCGGGAGACGGGGCGCCTACGAGCAGTACTTC. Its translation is CASSFRSSGRRGAYEQYF.

CDR3 sequence (DNA): TGTGCCAGCAGTTCAACTCAGGGGGCCAACGTCCTGACTTTC. Translating gives CASSSTQGANVLTF. The rearrangement links TRBV7-9 to TRBJ2-6; D uncertain. CDR3 length: 14 residues. V was cut by 6 bases and J by 4 bases, with 10 bases left in between. The germline gives CDR1 SEHNR, CDR2 FQNEAQ (reference sequence).

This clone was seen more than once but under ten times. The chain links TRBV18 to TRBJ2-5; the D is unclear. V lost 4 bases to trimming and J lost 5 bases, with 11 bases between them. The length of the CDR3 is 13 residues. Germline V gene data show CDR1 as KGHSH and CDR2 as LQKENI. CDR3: CASSRSTGETQYF. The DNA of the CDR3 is TGTGCCAGCTCACGCTCGACGGGCGAGACCCAGTACTTC.

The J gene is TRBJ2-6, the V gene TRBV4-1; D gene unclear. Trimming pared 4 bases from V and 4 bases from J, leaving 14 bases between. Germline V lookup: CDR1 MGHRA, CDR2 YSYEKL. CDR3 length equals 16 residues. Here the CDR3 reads CASSPNVGTGANVLTF. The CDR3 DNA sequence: TGCGCCAGCAGCCCGAATGTGGGAACCGGGGCCAACGTCCTGACTTTC.

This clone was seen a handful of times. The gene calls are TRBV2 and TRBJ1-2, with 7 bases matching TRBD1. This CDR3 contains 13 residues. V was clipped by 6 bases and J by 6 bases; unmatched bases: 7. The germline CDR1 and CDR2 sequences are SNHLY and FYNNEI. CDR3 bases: TGTGCCAGCAGCCCATACGGGACAGATGGCTACACCTTC. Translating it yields CASSPYGTDGYTF.

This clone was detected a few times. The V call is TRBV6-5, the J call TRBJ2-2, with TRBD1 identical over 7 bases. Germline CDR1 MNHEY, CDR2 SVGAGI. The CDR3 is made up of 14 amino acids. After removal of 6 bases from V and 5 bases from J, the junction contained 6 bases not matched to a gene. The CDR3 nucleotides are TGTGCCAGCAGGAAAGGGGGCTTGACCGGGGAGCTGTTTTTT. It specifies CASRKGGLTGELFF.